The sequence of this T cell receptor beta chain was determined in a study of blood T cell repertoires in COVID-19. Deletions cut 6 bases from V and 3 bases from J, with 23 bases between. Germline loops: CDR1 SNHLY, CDR2 FYNNEI. This CDR3 spans 17 amino acids. In the original workflow: Estimation of nucleated cell counts relied on the amplification of reference gene primers. Only in-frame clones appear in the TCRdb table, and some are missing; sequencing was by immunoSEQ multiplex PCR. V and J calls and clone size are those listed in that table; D and trimming were worked out from the DNA. The sample records 200,000 to 300,000 clones, about 88% being singletons.

The chain joins TRBV2 to TRBJ1-2; no clear D gene. The sequence derives from a woman aged 55 to 70 with COVID-19, enrolled during active disease. Sample: peripheral blood. In DNA form, the CDR3 reads TGTGCCAGCAGGCGCGAATCCCATCCGGGAGTGGACTATGGCTACACCTTC. Encoded protein: CASRRESHPGVDYGYTF.